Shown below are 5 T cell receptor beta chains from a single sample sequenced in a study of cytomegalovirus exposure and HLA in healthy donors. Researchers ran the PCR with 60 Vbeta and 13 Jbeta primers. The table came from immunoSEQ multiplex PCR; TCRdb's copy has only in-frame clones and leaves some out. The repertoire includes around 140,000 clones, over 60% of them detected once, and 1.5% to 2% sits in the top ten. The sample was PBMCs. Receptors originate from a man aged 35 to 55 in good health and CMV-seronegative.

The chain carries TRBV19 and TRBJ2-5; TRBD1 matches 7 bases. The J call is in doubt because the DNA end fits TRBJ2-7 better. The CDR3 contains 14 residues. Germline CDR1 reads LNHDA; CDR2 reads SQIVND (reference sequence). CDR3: CASSTDRAPYEQYF. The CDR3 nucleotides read TGTGCCAGTAGTACAGACAGGGCCCCCTACGAGCAGTACTTC.

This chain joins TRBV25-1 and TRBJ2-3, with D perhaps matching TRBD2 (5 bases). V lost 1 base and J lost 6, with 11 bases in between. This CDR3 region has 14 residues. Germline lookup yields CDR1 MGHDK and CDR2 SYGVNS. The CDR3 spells CASSESRRQDTQYF. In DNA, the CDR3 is TGTGCCAGCAGTGAATCTAGGAGGCAGGATACGCAGTATTTT.

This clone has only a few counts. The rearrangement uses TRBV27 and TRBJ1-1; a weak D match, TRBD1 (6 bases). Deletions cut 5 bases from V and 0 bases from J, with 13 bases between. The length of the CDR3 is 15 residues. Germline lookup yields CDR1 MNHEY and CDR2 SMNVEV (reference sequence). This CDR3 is CASSRRQVLNTEAFF. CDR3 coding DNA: TGTGCCAGCAGTCGGAGACAGGTTCTGAACACTGAAGCTTTCTTT.

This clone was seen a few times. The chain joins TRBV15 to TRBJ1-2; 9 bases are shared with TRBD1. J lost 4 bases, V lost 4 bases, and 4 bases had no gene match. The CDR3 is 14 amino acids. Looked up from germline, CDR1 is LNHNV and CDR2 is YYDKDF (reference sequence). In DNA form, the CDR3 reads TGTGCCACCAGCAAGGACAGGGGTTCCTATGGCTACACCTTC. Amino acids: CATSKDRGSYGYTF.

CDR3 region: CASSPGVTGEETQYF. CDR3 in DNA: TGTGCCAGCTCACCGGGGGTTACAGGGGAAGAGACCCAGTACTTC. J is TRBJ2-5 and V is TRBV18, with TRBD1 matching 7 bases. This CDR3 comprises 15 residues. CDR1 and CDR2 from the germline V gene are KGHSH and LQKENI. With 3 bases clipped from V and 3 bases from J, the junction kept 7 bases outside the gene matches. The full variable domain, rest sourced from reference TRBV18 and TRBJ2-5, is NAGVMQNPRHLVRRRGQEARLRCSPMKGHSHVYWYRQLPEEGLKFMVYLQKENIIDESGMPKERFSAEFPKEGPSILRIQQVVRGDSAAYFCASSPGVTGEETQYFGPGTRLLVL.